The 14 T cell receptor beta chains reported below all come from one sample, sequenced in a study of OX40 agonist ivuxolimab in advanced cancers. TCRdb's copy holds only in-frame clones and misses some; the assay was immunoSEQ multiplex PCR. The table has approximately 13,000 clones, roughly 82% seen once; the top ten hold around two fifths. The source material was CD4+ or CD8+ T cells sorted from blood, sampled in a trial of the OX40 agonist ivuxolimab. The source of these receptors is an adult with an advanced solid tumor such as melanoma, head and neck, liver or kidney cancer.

The CDR3 sequence: CASSPLQGADNQPQHF. The CDR3 coding sequence is TGTGCCAGCAGTCCCCTTCAGGGGGCGGACAATCAGCCCCAGCATTTT. The rearrangement uses TRBV28 and TRBJ1-5; 8 bases align to TRBD1. The CDR3 has 16 residues. Germline V CDR1 and CDR2: MDHEN, SYDVKM. The junction had 9 bases not matched to a gene; V was cut back by 5 bases and J by 3 bases.

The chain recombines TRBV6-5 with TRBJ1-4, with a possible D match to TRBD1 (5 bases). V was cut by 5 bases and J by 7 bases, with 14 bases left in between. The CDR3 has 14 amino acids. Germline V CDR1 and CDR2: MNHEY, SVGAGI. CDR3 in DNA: TGTGCCAGCAGTGGCTCAGGGAGAGCTGAAAAACTGTTTTTT. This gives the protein CASSGSGRAEKLFF.

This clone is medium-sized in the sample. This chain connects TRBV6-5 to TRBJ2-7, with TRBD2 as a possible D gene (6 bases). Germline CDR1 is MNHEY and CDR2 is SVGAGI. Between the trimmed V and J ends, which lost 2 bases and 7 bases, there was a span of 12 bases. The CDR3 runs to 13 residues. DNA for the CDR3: TGTGCCAGCAGTTACGGCGGAGGGAGGGAGCAGTACTTC. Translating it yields CASSYGGGREQYF.

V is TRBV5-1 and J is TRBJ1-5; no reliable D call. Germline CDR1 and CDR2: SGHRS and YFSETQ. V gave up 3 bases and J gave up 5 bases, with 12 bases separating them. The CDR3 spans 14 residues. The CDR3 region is CASSSGLSDQPQHF. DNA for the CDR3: TGCGCCAGCAGCTCTGGCCTTTCGGATCAGCCCCAGCATTTT.

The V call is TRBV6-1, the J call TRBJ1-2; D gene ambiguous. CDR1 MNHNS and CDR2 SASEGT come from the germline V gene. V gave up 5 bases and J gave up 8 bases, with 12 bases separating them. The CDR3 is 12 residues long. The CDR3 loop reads CASSSYSHGYTF. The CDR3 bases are TGTGCCAGCAGTTCATACTCCCACGGCTACACCTTC.

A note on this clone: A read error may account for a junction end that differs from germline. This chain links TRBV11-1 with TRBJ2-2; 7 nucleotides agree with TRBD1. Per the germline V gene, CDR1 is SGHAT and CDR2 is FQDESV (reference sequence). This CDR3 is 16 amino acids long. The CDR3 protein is CASTLSPGQLTGELFF. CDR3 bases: TGTGCCAGCACCTTATCACCGGGACAGCTCACCGGGGAGCTGTTTTTT.

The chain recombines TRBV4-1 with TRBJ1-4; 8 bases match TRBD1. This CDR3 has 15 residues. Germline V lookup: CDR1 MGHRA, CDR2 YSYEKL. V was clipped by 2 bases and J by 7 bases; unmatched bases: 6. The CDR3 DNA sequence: TGCGCCAGCAGCCAAAACGCCAGGGGGCGTGAAAAACTGTTTTTT. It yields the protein CASSQNARGREKLFF.

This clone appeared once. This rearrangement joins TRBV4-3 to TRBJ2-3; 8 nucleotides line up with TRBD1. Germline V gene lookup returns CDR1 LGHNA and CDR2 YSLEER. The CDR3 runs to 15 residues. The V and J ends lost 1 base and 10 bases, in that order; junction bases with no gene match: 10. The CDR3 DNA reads TGCGCCAGCAGCCAAGGCTGGCAGGGGGCGAATCCGCAGTATTTT. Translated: CASSQGWQGANPQYF.

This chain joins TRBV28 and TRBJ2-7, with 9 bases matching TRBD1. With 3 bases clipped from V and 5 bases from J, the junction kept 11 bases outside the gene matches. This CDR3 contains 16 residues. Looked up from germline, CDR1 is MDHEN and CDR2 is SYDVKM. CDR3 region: CASSFSPGQGSHEQYF. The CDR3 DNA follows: TGTGCCAGCAGTTTTAGTCCGGGACAGGGTTCCCACGAGCAGTACTTC.

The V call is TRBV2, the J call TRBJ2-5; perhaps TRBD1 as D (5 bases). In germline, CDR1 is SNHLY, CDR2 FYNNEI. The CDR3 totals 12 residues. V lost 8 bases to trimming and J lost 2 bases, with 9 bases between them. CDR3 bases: TGTGCCAGCTGGGGCGGTCAAGAGACCCAGTACTTC. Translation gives CASWGGQETQYF. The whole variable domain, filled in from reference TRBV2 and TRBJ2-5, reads EPEVTQTPSHQVTQMGQEVILRCVPISNHLYFYWYRQILGQKVEFLVSFYNNEISEKSEIFDDQFSVERPDGSNFTLKIRSTKLEDSAMYFCASWGGQETQYFGPGTRLLVL.

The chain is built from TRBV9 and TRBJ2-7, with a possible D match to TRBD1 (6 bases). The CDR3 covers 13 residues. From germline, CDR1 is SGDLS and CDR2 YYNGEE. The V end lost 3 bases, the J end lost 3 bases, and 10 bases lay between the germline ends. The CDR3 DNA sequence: TGTGCCAGCAGCGCCGGGACACTCTACGAGCAGTACTTC. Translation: CASSAGTLYEQYF.

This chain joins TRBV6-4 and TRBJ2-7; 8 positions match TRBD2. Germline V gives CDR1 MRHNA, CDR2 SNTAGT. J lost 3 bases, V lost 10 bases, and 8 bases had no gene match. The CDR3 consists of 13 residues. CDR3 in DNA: TGTGCCACCACTCGGGAGGGATGCTACGAGCAGTACTTC. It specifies CATTREGCYEQYF.

This chain's CDR3 is CATSRIDRDQETQYF. DNA of the CDR3: TGTGCCACCAGCAGAATAGACAGGGACCAAGAGACCCAGTACTTC. The chain recombines TRBV15 with TRBJ2-5; 7 nucleotides align to TRBD1. Looked up from germline, CDR1 is LNHNV and CDR2 is YYDKDF (reference sequence). V dropped 2 bases and J dropped 0; count of bases not matched to a gene: 3. The CDR3 is 15 residues long.

The CDR3 loop reads CASSVDGGDEQFF. In DNA form, the CDR3 reads TGTGCCAGCAGCGTAGATGGGGGCGATGAGCAGTTCTTC. The chain links TRBV9 to TRBJ2-1, with D maybe TRBD1 (6 bases). Trimming stripped 0 bases from V and 8 bases from J, with 9 bases between. Germline V gene sequence: CDR1 SGDLS, CDR2 YYNGEE. CDR3 size: 13 residues.